The clone carrying this TCR beta chain was picked up a small number of times. The antigen remains unidentified. Sequencing ends 3 residues short of the CDR3 end; the germline J gene provides the rest. Both groups were predominantly of Caucasian heritage. Donors gave roughly 4.5 to 8 ml heparinized peripheral whole blood. Clones were sequenced by immunoSEQ multiplex PCR, and TCRdb holds only the in-frame ones, with some missing. The sample is made up of approximately 46,000 clones, none counted only once. CDR3 length: 15 amino acids. Germline CDR1 is SGHRS and CDR2 is YFSETQ. The trim removed 3 bases at V and 2 bases at J, leaving 5 bases unmatched. This specimen comes from a study of T cell clonality in common variable immunodeficiency. Study-level findings and limits: CVID subjects shared fewer TCRbeta clones than healthy controls did.

The chain combines TRBV5-1 with TRBJ2-5; TRBD1 matches 9 bases. The sequenced material came from peripheral blood mononuclear cells. The clonotype originates from a person aged 18 to 69 in good health. Incomplete CDR3 DNA: TGCGCCAGCAGCTATCCCGGGACAGGGCAAGAGACC. It encodes CASSYPGTGQET. The entire CDR3 sequence reads CASSYPGTGQETQYF.